This TCR beta chain was documented in a study of blood T cell repertoires in COVID-19. Sequencing used immunoSEQ multiplex PCR; TCRdb keeps in-frame clones, though not all of them. Of 120,000 to 150,000 clones in the sample, 75% to 90% are singletons; the top ten hold 4.8%. What was sequenced was peripheral blood. The TCR originated in a human donor in a cohort sampled during active COVID-19.

Here the CDR3 reads CASRTGDSYEQYF. The CDR3 bases are TGTGCCAGCAGGACAGGGGATAGTTACGAGCAGTACTTC. The rearrangement uses TRBV3-1 (or the pseudogene TRBV3-2) and TRBJ2-7; 8 nucleotides agree with TRBD1. The CDR3 totals 13 residues. Germline V gives CDR1 LGHDT, CDR2 YNNKEL (reference sequence). V shed 6 bases, J shed 4 bases, and the junction held 5 bases outside the gene matches.